The rows below give T cell receptor beta chains drawn from one sample of a study of CD8+ T cells in alopecia areata. The method was immunoSEQ multiplex PCR; TCRdb's version includes in-frame clones alone and lacks a portion of them. The sample contains 95,000 to 150,000 clones, around 48% of which appear only once. The sequenced sample was NKG2D-low CD8+ T cells sorted from blood. These receptors were taken from a human donor with alopecia areata. Each CDR3 is given with its conserved first and last residue. The D gene is left open where the match is weak. Not all rows give a size; the values are once, few, many and, for expanded clones, a class.

v_gene	j_gene	abundance	d_gene	CDR3aa	CDR3nt
TRBV29-1	TRBJ2-7	few	TRBD2	CSAQGWTSGRAGYEQYF	TGCAGCGCTCAAGGGTGGACTAGCGGGAGGGCCGGGTACGAGCAGTACTTC
TRBV27	TRBJ2-1	NA	TRBD1	CASATGTGVHEQFF	TGTGCCAGCGCCACCGGGACAGGGGTCCATGAGCAGTTCTTC
TRBV4-1	TRBJ2-7	NA	TRBD2	CASSQLAGGSYEQYF	TGCGCCAGCAGCCAACTAGCGGGGGGATCCTACGAGCAGTACTTC
TRBV29-1	TRBJ2-5	NA	NA	CSVVAGALTAETQYF	TGCAGCGTCGTAGCAGGGGCCCTCACGGCGGAGACCCAGTACTTC
TRBV29-1	TRBJ2-5	NA	NA	CSVDRDETQYF	TGCAGCGTTGACAGGGATGAGACCCAGTACTTC
TRBV29-1	TRBJ2-3	NA	TRBD2	CSVEFGSLAGLSNTQYF	TGCAGCGTTGAATTCGGTAGTCTAGCGGGTCTGTCAAATACGCAGTATTTT
TRBV7-2	TRBJ2-7	NA	TRBD2	CASSNAGGLSYEQYF	TGTGCCAGCAGTAACGCGGGGGGACTCTCTTACGAGCAGTACTTC
TRBV29-1	TRBJ2-1	few	NA	CSAERGSYNEQFF	TGCAGCGCCGAGAGGGGTTCCTACAATGAGCAGTTCTTC
TRBV27	TRBJ2-2	NA	NA	CASSFAGELFF	TGTGCCAGCAGTTTCGCCGGGGAGCTGTTTTTT
TRBV5-1	TRBJ2-7	few	NA	CASSLWQGGDEQYF	TGCGCCAGCAGCTTGTGGCAGGGGGGCGACGAGCAGTACTTC
TRBV5-1	TRBJ2-1	NA	NA	CASSLNWGSYNEQFF	TGCGCCAGCAGCTTGAACTGGGGTTCCTACAATGAGCAGTTCTTC
TRBV19	TRBJ1-2	few	NA	CASRGPPYYGYTF	TGTGCCAGTAGAGGCCCGCCTTACTATGGCTACACCTTC
TRBV5-1	TRBJ1-1	few	NA	CASSLGNAEAFF	TGCGCCAGCAGCTTGGGGAATGCTGAAGCTTTCTTT
TRBV7-2	TRBJ2-3	NA	NA	CASSFLEITDTQYF	TGTGCCAGCAGCTTTCTCGAGATCACAGATACGCAGTATTTT
TRBV2	TRBJ2-7	NA	TRBD1	CASSADRGRSYEQYF	TGTGCCAGCAGTGCGGACAGGGGCCGTTCCTACGAGCAGTACTTC
TRBV4-1	TRBJ1-1	once	NA	CASSQEGPATEAFF	TGCGCCAGCAGCCAAGAGGGCCCGGCCACTGAAGCTTTCTTT
TRBV19	TRBJ2-2	medium-sized	TRBD1	CASEEPGQGTNTGELFF	TGTGCCAGCGAGGAGCCGGGACAGGGTACGAACACCGGGGAGCTGTTTTTT
TRBV2	TRBJ2-3	few	NA	CASSPYSEGQYF	TGTGCCAGCAGTCCATATTCCGAGGGGCAGTATTTT
TRBV29-1	TRBJ2-1	NA	NA	CSVFESATNEQFF	TGCAGCGTGTTTGAGTCTGCAACGAATGAGCAGTTCTTC
TRBV7-9	TRBJ1-2	NA	TRBD1	CASSDDRVGYGYTF	TGTGCCAGCAGCGACGACAGGGTTGGATATGGCTACACCTTC
TRBV11-2	TRBJ2-7	NA	NA	CASSRGQSYEQYF	TGTGCCAGCAGCCGAGGACAGTCCTACGAGCAGTACTTC
TRBV7-3	TRBJ2-5	NA	TRBD1	CASSTTGGMETQYF	TGTGCCAGCAGCACCACAGGGGGCATGGAGACCCAGTACTTC
TRBV13	TRBJ1-4	few	NA	CASSSGVSGEKLFF	TGTGCCAGCAGCTCCGGGGTGTCGGGTGAAAAACTGTTTTTT
TRBV29-1	TRBJ2-7	NA	NA	CSVVMTDTYEQYF	TGCAGCGTTGTTATGACAGATACCTACGAGCAGTACTTC
TRBV4-1	TRBJ2-7	NA	NA	CASSQQLVAYEQYF	TGCGCCAGCAGCCAACAACTAGTTGCCTACGAGCAGTACTTC
TRBV18	TRBJ2-7	NA	TRBD1	CASSSTGQDSYEQYF	TGTGCCAGCTCGTCGACGGGACAGGACTCCTACGAGCAGTACTTC
TRBV29-1	TRBJ2-3	NA	NA	CSVAGREPSTDTQYF	TGCAGCGTTGCGGGTCGGGAGCCTAGCACAGATACGCAGTATTTT
TRBV18	TRBJ1-1	few	NA	CASSPPVGDTEAFF	TGTGCCAGCTCACCACCGGTCGGTGACACTGAAGCTTTCTTT
TRBV29-1	TRBJ1-2	NA	TRBD1	CSVGPGTDNYGYTF	TGCAGCGTTGGACCCGGGACAGATAACTATGGCTACACCTTC
TRBV2	TRBJ2-3	NA	TRBD2	CASSALVSGETDTQYF	TGTGCCAGCAGTGCCCTGGTTAGCGGGGAAACAGATACGCAGTATTTT
TRBV29-1	TRBJ2-7	few	TRBD1	CSVVGTGPYEQYF	TGCAGCGTCGTCGGGACAGGGCCCTACGAGCAGTACTTC
TRBV19	TRBJ2-1	NA	NA	CASSISPDSYNEQFF	TGTGCCAGTAGTATTTCGCCGGACTCCTACAATGAGCAGTTCTTC
TRBV29-1	TRBJ1-2	few	NA	CSVEDLNREGGYTF	TGCAGCGTTGAAGATCTTAACAGGGAGGGTGGCTACACCTTC
TRBV9	TRBJ2-1	NA	TRBD1	CASSVRRDSSYNEQFF	TGTGCCAGCAGCGTTCGTAGGGACAGCTCCTACAATGAGCAGTTCTTC
TRBV30	TRBJ1-1	NA	NA	CAWSVVANTEAFF	TGTGCCTGGAGTGTAGTAGCTAACACTGAAGCTTTCTTT
TRBV29-1	TRBJ1-2	NA	TRBD1	CSVEAPTGPFNYGYTF	TGCAGCGTTGAAGCCCCGACAGGGCCCTTTAACTATGGCTACACCTTC
TRBV28	TRBJ2-7	few	TRBD2	CASRQGLGSYEQYF	TGTGCCAGCAGGCAGGGACTAGGATCCTACGAGCAGTACTTC
TRBV27	TRBJ1-1	few	NA	CASSSGNTEAFF	TGTGCCAGCTCTTCAGGGAACACTGAAGCTTTCTTT
TRBV27	TRBJ2-1	NA	NA	CASTGVGDEQFF	TGTGCCAGCACCGGTGTGGGGGATGAGCAGTTCTTC
TRBV27	TRBJ2-1	NA	NA	CASSPGRYNEQFF	TGTGCCAGCAGTCCGGGGAGATACAATGAGCAGTTCTTC
TRBV7-2	TRBJ2-7	NA	NA	CASSLALTYEQYF	TGTGCCAGCAGCTTAGCCCTTACCTACGAGCAGTACTTC
TRBV7-9	TRBJ1-1	few	NA	CASRPPIAEAFF	TGTGCCAGCAGGCCTCCAATAGCCGAAGCTTTCTTT
TRBV29-1	TRBJ2-2	few	NA	CSVVGADTGELFF	TGCAGCGTTGTTGGGGCCGACACCGGGGAGCTGTTTTTT
TRBV29-1	TRBJ1-1	few	NA	CSVDGEDTEAFF	TGCAGCGTGGACGGCGAGGACACTGAAGCTTTCTTT
TRBV4-1	TRBJ2-5	NA	TRBD2	CASSLYSPAGNQETQYF	TGCGCCAGCAGCCTTTACTCCCCAGCGGGGAACCAAGAGACCCAGTACTTC
TRBV29-1	TRBJ2-1	NA	TRBD2	CSVDPGRGSNEQFF	TGCAGCGTTGACCCCGGGAGGGGTTCCAATGAGCAGTTCTTC
TRBV29-1	TRBJ2-7	NA	NA	CSVRAETYEQYF	TGCAGCGTTAGGGCGGAAACCTACGAGCAGTACTTC
TRBV28	TRBJ1-2	NA	TRBD1	CASSPTGVGYTF	TGTGCCAGCAGTCCTACAGGGGTCGGCTACACCTTC
TRBV7-9	TRBJ2-1	NA	TRBD2	CASGRSRENEQFF	TGTGCCAGCGGTAGATCGCGGGAGAATGAGCAGTTCTTC
TRBV5-4	TRBJ2-7	NA	TRBD1	CASRDRGSYEQYF	TGTGCCAGCAGGGACAGGGGTTCCTACGAGCAGTACTTC
TRBV14	TRBJ1-2	few	TRBD1	CASSGQGIYGYTF	TGTGCCAGCAGCGGACAGGGAATCTATGGCTACACCTTC
TRBV29-1	TRBJ2-5	NA	TRBD2	CSLGGAGEETQYF	TGCAGCCTTGGAGGGGCGGGGGAAGAGACCCAGTACTTC
TRBV27	TRBJ2-1	NA	TRBD1	CASSPSGQGAYNEQFF	TGTGCCAGCAGTCCCTCGGGACAGGGGGCGTACAATGAGCAGTTCTTC
TRBV29-1	TRBJ1-1	NA	NA	CSAWDGEAFF	TGCAGCGCCTGGGACGGTGAAGCTTTCTTT
TRBV29-1	TRBJ1-2	NA	NA	CSVMDASGYTF	TGCAGCGTAATGGACGCAAGTGGCTACACCTTC
TRBV29-1	TRBJ1-5	few	NA	CSFYPDRNNQPQHF	TGCAGCTTCTACCCTGACAGGAACAATCAGCCCCAGCATTTT
TRBV29-1	TRBJ1-1	NA	NA	CSARDREAFF	TGCAGCGCCCGAGACAGGGAAGCTTTCTTT
TRBV4-1	TRBJ2-6	few	NA	CASSQSSFQLLSGANVLTF	TGCGCCAGCAGCCAAAGTAGCTTTCAACTCCTCTCTGGGGCCAACGTCCTGACTTTC
TRBV19	TRBJ2-7	few	NA	CATALVASHEQYF	TGTGCCACCGCCCTCGTGGCCAGCCACGAGCAGTACTTC
TRBV14	TRBJ2-1	NA	NA	CASSQAGRPQFF	TGTGCCAGCAGCCAAGCCGGGAGACCGCAGTTCTTC